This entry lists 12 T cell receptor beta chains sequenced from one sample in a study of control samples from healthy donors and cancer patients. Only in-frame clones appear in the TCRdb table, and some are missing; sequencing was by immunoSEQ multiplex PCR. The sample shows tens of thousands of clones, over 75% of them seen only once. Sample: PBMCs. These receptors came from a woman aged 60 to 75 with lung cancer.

The CDR3 is CATSDQDGYGYTF. DNA for the CDR3: TGTGCCACCAGTGACCAAGACGGCTATGGCTACACCTTC. V is TRBV24-1 and J is TRBJ1-2; D is uncertain. CDR1 KGHDR and CDR2 SFDVKD come from the germline V gene. V lost 4 bases and J 4 bases, leaving 9 bases between the germline ends. The CDR3 contains 13 residues.

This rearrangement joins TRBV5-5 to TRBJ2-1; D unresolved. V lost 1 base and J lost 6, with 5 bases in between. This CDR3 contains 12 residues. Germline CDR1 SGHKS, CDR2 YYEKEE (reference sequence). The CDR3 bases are TGTGCCAGCAGCTTGCTTGGCAATGAGCAGTTCTTC. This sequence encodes CASSLLGNEQFF.

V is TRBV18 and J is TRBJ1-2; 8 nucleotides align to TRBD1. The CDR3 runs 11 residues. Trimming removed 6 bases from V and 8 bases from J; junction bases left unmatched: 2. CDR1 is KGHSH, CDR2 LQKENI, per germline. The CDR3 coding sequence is TGTGCCAGCTCGGACAGGGACGGCTACACCTTC. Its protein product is CASSDRDGYTF.

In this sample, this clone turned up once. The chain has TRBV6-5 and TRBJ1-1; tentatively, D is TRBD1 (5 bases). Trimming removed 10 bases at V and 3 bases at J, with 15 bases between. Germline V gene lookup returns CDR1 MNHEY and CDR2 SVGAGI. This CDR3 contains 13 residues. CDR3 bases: TGTGCCACCTTCCGGGGCTCGGACACTGAAGCTTTCTTT. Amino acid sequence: CATFRGSDTEAFF.

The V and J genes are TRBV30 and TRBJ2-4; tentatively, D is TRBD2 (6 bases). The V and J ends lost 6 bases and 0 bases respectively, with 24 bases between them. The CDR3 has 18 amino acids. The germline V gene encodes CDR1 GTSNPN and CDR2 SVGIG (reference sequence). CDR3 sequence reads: CACDAGIHIFLAKNIQYF. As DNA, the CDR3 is TGTGCCTGCGATGCGGGGATTCATATTTTTCTAGCCAAAAACATTCAGTACTTC. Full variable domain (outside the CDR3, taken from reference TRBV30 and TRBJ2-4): SQTIHQWPATLVQPVGSPLSLECTVEGTSNPNLYWYRQAAGRGLQLLFYSVGIGQISSEVPQNLSASRPQDRQFILSSKKLLLSDSGFYLCACDAGIHIFLAKNIQYFGAGTRLSVL.

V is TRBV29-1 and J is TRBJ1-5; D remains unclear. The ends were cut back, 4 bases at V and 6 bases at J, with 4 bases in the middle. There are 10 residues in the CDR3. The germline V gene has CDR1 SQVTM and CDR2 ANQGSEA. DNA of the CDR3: TGCAGCGTTGGGGGTCAGCCCCAGCATTTT. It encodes CSVGGQPQHF.

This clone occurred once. The CDR3 is CASSLSVGEQYF. In DNA form, the CDR3 reads TGTGCCAGCAGCCTCTCGGTGGGCGAGCAGTACTTC. The V gene is TRBV6-2 or TRBV6-3, the J gene TRBJ2-7; D not resolved. The germline gives CDR1 MNHEY, CDR2 SVGEGT. The CDR3 is 12 residues long. The ends were cut back, 6 bases at V and 6 bases at J, with 12 bases in the middle.

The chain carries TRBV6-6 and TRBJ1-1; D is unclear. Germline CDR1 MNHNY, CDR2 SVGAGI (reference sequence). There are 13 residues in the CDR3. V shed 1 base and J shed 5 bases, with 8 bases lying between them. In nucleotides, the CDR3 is TGTGCCAGCAGTTACTTCCGGCGGACTGAAGCTTTCTTT. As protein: CASSYFRRTEAFF.

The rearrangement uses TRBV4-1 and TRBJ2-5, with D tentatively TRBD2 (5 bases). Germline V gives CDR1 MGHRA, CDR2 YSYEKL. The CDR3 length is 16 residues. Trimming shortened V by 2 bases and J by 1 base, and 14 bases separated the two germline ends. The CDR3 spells CASSQRNRGIQETQYF. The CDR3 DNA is TGCGCCAGCAGCCAAAGGAATCGAGGGATCCAAGAGACCCAGTACTTC.

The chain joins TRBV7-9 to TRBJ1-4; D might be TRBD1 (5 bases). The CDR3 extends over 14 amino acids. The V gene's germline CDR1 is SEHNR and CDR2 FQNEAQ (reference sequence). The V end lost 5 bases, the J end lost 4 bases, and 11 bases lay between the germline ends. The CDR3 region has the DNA TGTGCCAGCAGCCGGGTGACAGTTAATGAAAAACTGTTTTTT. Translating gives CASSRVTVNEKLFF.

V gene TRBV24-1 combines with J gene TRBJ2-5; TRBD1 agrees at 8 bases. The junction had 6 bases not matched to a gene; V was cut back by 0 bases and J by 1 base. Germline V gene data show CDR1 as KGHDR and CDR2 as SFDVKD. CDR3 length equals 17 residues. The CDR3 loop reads CATSDLGRTGFQETQYF. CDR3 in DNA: TGTGCCACCAGTGATTTGGGGCGGACAGGGTTCCAAGAGACCCAGTACTTC.

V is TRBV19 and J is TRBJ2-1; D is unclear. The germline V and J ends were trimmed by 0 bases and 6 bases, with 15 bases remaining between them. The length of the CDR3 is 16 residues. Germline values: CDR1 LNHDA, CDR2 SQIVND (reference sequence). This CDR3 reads CASSIDPGDMANEQFF. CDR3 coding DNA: TGTGCCAGTAGTATAGACCCGGGCGATATGGCCAATGAGCAGTTCTTC.